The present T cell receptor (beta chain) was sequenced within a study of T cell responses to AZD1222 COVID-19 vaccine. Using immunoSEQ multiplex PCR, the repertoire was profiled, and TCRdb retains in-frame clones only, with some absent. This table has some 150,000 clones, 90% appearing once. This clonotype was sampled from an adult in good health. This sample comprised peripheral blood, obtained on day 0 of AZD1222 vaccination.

DNA for the CDR3: TGTGCCAGCAGCTTAGGTCCGGGGGGTTTCGGTGAGCAGTTCTTC. Its protein is CASSLGPGGFGEQFF. The chain couples TRBV7-6 to TRBJ2-1; 7 bases agree with TRBD2. The germline V gene has CDR1 SGHVS and CDR2 FNYEAQ. With 1 base clipped from V and 9 bases from J, the junction kept 9 bases outside the gene matches. The CDR3 totals 15 residues.